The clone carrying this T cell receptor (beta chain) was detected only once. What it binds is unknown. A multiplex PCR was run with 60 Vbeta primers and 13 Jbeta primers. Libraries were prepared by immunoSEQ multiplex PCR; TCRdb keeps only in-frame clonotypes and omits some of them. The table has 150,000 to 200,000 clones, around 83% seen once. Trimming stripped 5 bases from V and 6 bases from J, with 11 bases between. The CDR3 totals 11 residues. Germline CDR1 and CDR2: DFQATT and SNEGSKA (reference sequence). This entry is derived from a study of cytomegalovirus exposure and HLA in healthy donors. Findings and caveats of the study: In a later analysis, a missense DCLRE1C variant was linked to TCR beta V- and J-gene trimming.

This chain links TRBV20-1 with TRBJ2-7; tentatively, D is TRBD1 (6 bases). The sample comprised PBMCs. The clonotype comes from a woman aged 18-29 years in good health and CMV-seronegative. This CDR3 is CSALGQREQYF. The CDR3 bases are TGCAGTGCTCTAGGACAGCGCGAGCAGTACTTC.